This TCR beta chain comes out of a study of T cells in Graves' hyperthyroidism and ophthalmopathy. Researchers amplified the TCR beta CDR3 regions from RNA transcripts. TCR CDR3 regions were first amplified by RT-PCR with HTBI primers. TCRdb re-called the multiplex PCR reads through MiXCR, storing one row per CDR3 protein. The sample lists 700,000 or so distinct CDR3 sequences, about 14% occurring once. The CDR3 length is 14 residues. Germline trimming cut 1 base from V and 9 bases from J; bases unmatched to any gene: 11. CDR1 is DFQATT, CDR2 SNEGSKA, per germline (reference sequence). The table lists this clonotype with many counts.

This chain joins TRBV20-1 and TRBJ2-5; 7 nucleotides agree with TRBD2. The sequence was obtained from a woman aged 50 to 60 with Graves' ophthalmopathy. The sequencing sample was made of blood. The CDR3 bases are TGCAGTGCTAGAGTTCCTAGCGGCTCTAGGGCCCAGTACTTC. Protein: CSARVPSGSRAQYF.